These T cell receptor beta chains were read from a single sample in a study of blood T cell repertoires in COVID-19. Generated by immunoSEQ multiplex PCR, the TCRdb table keeps only in-frame clones and is missing some. The sample holds over 65,000 clones; about four fifths are singletons and the top ten take 12%. What was sequenced was peripheral blood. The origin of the receptors is a woman in her thirties or forties with active or convalescent COVID-19. The CDR3 runs from the conserved cysteine through the conserved F or W. The D gene is left open where the match is weak. Rows give clone size only sometimes, using once, few, many, or a class for an expanded clone.

v_gene	d_gene	j_gene	abundance	CDR3aa	CDR3nt
TRBV15	TRBD1	TRBJ1-2	.	CATSRDLAGARDSPLDGYTF	TGTGCCACCAGCAGAGATCTAGCGGGAGCCCGGGACAGTCCTTTGGATGGCTACACCTTC
TRBV20-1	.	TRBJ1-5	.	CSARDLSSQHF	TGCAGTGCTAGAGATCTGAGTTCCCAGCATTTT
TRBV4-2	.	TRBJ1-1	.	CASSLGTSHEAFF	TGTGCCAGCAGCCTAGGGACATCCCATGAAGCTTTCTTT
TRBV5-5	.	TRBJ1-5	.	CASSPQGSSNQPQHF	TGTGCCAGCAGCCCTCAGGGGAGTAGCAATCAGCCCCAGCATTTT
TRBV30	TRBD1	TRBJ1-2	few	CAWNLGTAVYGYTF	TGTGCCTGGAACCTTGGGACAGCCGTCTATGGCTACACCTTC
TRBV19	.	TRBJ1-5	.	CASSNPSGVRPQHF	TGTGCCAGTAGTAATCCCTCGGGTGTTCGGCCCCAGCATTTT
TRBV7-9	.	TRBJ2-5	few	CASSFYHQETQYF	TGTGCCAGCAGCTTCTACCACCAAGAGACCCAGTACTTC
TRBV5-1	TRBD1	TRBJ2-3	few	CASSLQGARPSTDTQYF	TGCGCCAGCAGCTTACAGGGGGCCCGTCCTAGCACAGATACGCAGTATTTT
TRBV6-5	.	TRBJ2-7	.	CASSYSRGNYEQYF	TGTGCCAGCAGTTACTCGAGAGGGAACTACGAGCAGTACTTC
TRBV18	.	TRBJ2-3	.	CASRPPRGQADTQYF	TGTGCCAGCCGTCCCCCCAGGGGTCAGGCAGATACGCAGTATTTT
TRBV3-1/TRBV3-2	.	TRBJ1-2	.	CASSQVPGRRRYGYTF	TGTGCCAGCAGCCAAGTTCCCGGGAGGCGTAGGTATGGCTACACCTTC
TRBV28	TRBD1	TRBJ1-6	.	CASSPERQGGGSPLHF	TGTGCCAGCAGTCCTGAAAGACAGGGCGGCGGGTCACCCCTCCACTTT
TRBV24-1	TRBD1	TRBJ2-1	.	CATSEQGMGNEQFF	TGTGCCACCAGTGAACAGGGGATGGGCAATGAGCAGTTCTTC
TRBV12-3/TRBV12-4	.	TRBJ1-3	.	CASSLFARFTIYF	TGTGCCAGCAGTTTGTTTGCCAGGTTCACCATATATTTT
TRBV4-2	TRBD2	TRBJ2-5	.	CASSPGLAEKETQYF	TGTGCCAGCAGCCCTGGACTAGCGGAAAAAGAGACCCAGTACTTC
TRBV19	.	TRBJ1-3	.	CASSIAGSSSGNTIYF	TGTGCCAGTAGTATAGCCGGGTCGAGCTCTGGAAACACCATATATTTT
TRBV7-9	.	TRBJ2-2	.	CASSFSLARTGELFF	TGTGCCAGCAGCTTTTCGCTAGCGCGCACCGGGGAGCTGTTTTTT
TRBV18	.	TRBJ2-6	once	CASSPTEGYGANVLTF	TGTGCCAGCTCACCGACCGAGGGTTATGGGGCCAACGTCCTGACTTTC
TRBV6-4	TRBD1	TRBJ2-2	.	CASSDSGQGGVLFF	TGTGCCAGCAGTGACTCGGGACAGGGAGGAGTGCTGTTTTTT
TRBV11-1	.	TRBJ2-5	once	CASSFGAGQETQYF	TGTGCCAGCAGCTTTGGGGCAGGCCAAGAGACCCAGTACTTC
TRBV5-1	TRBD1	TRBJ2-7	.	CASSSWTGAYEQYF	TGCGCCAGCAGCTCCTGGACAGGGGCCTACGAGCAGTACTTC
TRBV28	TRBD2	TRBJ2-7	.	CASSWGTSGYEQYF	TGTGCCAGCAGTTGGGGGACTAGCGGCTACGAGCAGTACTTC
TRBV19	TRBD1	TRBJ1-5	.	CASRRDRVDNQPQHF	TGTGCCAGTAGGCGGGACAGAGTTGACAATCAGCCCCAGCATTTT
TRBV5-4	.	TRBJ2-1	.	CASSSSGAEQFF	TGTGCCAGCAGCTCCAGTGGAGCCGAGCAGTTCTTC
TRBV4-3	TRBD1	TRBJ1-6	few	CASSQDGQGESPLHF	TGCGCCAGCAGCCAAGATGGACAGGGTGAATCACCCCTCCACTTT
TRBV29-1	TRBD1	TRBJ2-1	once	CSVLMDRVNNEQFF	TGCAGCGTGCTCATGGACAGGGTAAACAATGAGCAGTTCTTC
TRBV5-3	.	TRBJ2-1	.	CARSPPRGKHNEQFF	TGTGCCAGAAGCCCCCCCCGAGGAAAGCACAATGAGCAGTTCTTC
TRBV2	.	TRBJ2-1	few	CASSLPGISYNEQFF	TGTGCCAGCAGTCTCCCGGGGATCTCCTACAATGAGCAGTTCTTC
TRBV19	TRBD1	TRBJ1-2	once	CASATGGVFYGYTF	TGTGCCTCCGCGACAGGGGGGGTTTTCTATGGCTACACCTTC
TRBV6-6	.	TRBJ2-6	.	CASSRPRTQGANVLTF	TGTGCCAGCAGTCGACCCCGAACCCAGGGGGCCAACGTCCTGACTTTC
TRBV9	.	TRBJ2-7	.	CASGISSRRFYEQYF	TGTGCCAGCGGGATCTCTAGCAGGAGGTTCTACGAGCAGTACTTC
TRBV6-6	TRBD2	TRBJ2-1	few	CASSYERGLYNEQFF	TGTGCCAGCAGTTACGAGCGGGGCCTCTACAATGAGCAGTTCTTC
TRBV28	TRBD1	TRBJ1-4	.	CASSLTGAFWNGEKLFF	TGTGCCAGCAGCTTGACAGGGGCGTTTTGGAATGGAGAAAAACTGTTTTTT